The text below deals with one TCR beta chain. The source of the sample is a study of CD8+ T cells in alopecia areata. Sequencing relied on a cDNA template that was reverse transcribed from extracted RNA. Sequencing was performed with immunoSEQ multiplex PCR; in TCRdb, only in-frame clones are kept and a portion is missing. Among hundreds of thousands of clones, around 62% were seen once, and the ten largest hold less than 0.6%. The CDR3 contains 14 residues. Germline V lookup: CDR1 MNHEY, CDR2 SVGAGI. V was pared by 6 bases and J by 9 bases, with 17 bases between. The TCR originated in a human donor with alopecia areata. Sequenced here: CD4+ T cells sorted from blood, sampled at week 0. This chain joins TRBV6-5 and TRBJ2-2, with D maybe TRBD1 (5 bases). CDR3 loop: CASSSPPQGRELFF. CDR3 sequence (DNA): TGTGCCAGCAGCTCTCCTCCGCAGGGCCGGGAGCTGTTTTTT.